The clone carrying this T cell receptor (beta chain) was observed a few times. Its antigen is unidentified. V lost 3 bases and J lost 5; bases outside the gene matches: 3. CDR1 and CDR2 from the germline V gene are SGDLS and YYNGEE. This CDR3 has 15 amino acids. This entry comes from a study of CD8 T cells in ankylosing spondylitis. Study-level findings and limits: Significant enrichment of disease-linked clones was reportedly seen in matched ankylosing spondylitis synovial fluid. Characteristic of ankylosing spondylitis blood, it appeared, was a TCR beta motif comprising about eight highly homologous variants.

TCRdb reprocessed the 5' RACE reads via MiXCR and lists one record per CDR3 protein. The sample has about 340,000 distinct CDR3 sequences; roughly 8% are singletons. This TCR was recovered from a male donor with ankylosing spondylitis. The genes are TRBV9 and TRBJ2-1; TRBD2 aligns across 12 bases. Sequencing used blood, either unsorted or a sorted T cell fraction (not recorded which). CDR3 nucleotide sequence: TGTGCCAGCAGCGGACTAGCGGGAGTCGACAATGAGCAGTTCTTC. Translated, it gives CASSGLAGVDNEQFF.